The next 18 T cell receptor beta chains were all read from a single sample in a study of blood T cell repertoires in COVID-19. Produced via immunoSEQ multiplex PCR; TCRdb's table is partial and in-frame only. The sample has 150,000 to 200,000 clones; around 77% are singletons. Sample: peripheral blood. The source is a man in his 70s with acute or convalescent COVID-19.

Only a few counts were recorded for this clone. J is TRBJ1-1 and V is TRBV5-1; D unclear. The CDR3 consists of 14 residues. CDR1 SGHRS and CDR2 YFSETQ come from the germline V gene. Trimming took 3 bases from V and 2 from J, leaving 11 bases between them. CDR3 nucleotide sequence: TGCGCCAGCAGCTCGGCGGGTCCTAACACTGAAGCTTTCTTT. Translated, it gives CASSSAGPNTEAFF.

This rearrangement joins TRBV9 to TRBJ1-2; 10 nucleotides align to TRBD1. The CDR3 runs to 13 residues. From germline, CDR1 is SGDLS and CDR2 YYNGEE. With 7 bases clipped from V and 4 bases from J, the junction kept 4 bases outside the gene matches. The CDR3 bases are TGTGCCAGCTTCGGGACAGGGGCCTATGGCTACACCTTC. It is translated as CASFGTGAYGYTF.

V and J are TRBV30 and TRBJ1-2; maybe TRBD1 (6 bases). The CDR3 totals 13 residues. V lost 1 base and J 1 base, leaving 7 bases between the germline ends. Germline values: CDR1 GTSNPN, CDR2 SVGIG (reference sequence). The CDR3 loop reads CAWSGRGNYGYTF. Here the CDR3 DNA reads TGTGCCTGGAGTGGCAGGGGTAACTATGGCTACACCTTC.

About this clone: Since a far larger clone is one base different, this is likely a read error. Other DNA sequences in this sample translate to the same CDR3. The chain carries TRBV7-9 and TRBJ1-6, with 7 bases lining up with TRBD1. The germline gives CDR1 SEHNR, CDR2 FQNEAQ (reference sequence). The CDR3 sequence is 14 residues long. Losses at the gene ends were 3 bases for V and 5 bases for J; bases not matched to a gene: 1. CDR3: CASSLGQNNSPLHF. The CDR3 DNA reads TGTGCCAGCAGCTTGGGACAGAATAATTCACCCCTCCACTTT.

The chain combines TRBV6-2 or TRBV6-3 with TRBJ2-7, with D hard to call. Trimming shortened V by 0 bases and J by 1 base, and 10 bases separated the two germline ends. Germline V gives CDR1 MNHEY, CDR2 SVGEGT. The length of the CDR3 is 15 residues. Here the CDR3 reads CASSYSGDSSYEQYF. The CDR3 nucleotides read TGTGCCAGCAGTTACTCAGGAGATTCGTCCTACGAGCAGTACTTC.

This chain uses TRBV2 with TRBJ1-1; D may be TRBD1 (5 bases). Trimming removed 8 bases at V and 1 base at J, with 8 bases between. The CDR3 spans 12 residues. Germline CDR1 SNHLY, CDR2 FYNNEI. In nucleotides, the CDR3 is TGTGCCAGCGGAGACAGGAACACTGAAGCTTTCTTT. Residues: CASGDRNTEAFF. Combining the CDR3 with reference TRBV2 and TRBJ1-1 gives the whole variable domain EPEVTQTPSHQVTQMGQEVILRCVPISNHLYFYWYRQILGQKVEFLVSFYNNEISEKSEIFDDQFSVERPDGSNFTLKIRSTKLEDSAMYFCASGDRNTEAFFGQGTRLTVV.

The V call is TRBV18, the J call TRBJ2-2, with TRBD1 matching 8 bases. V shed 11 bases and J 3 bases; nucleotides not matched to a gene: 8. Per the germline V gene, CDR1 is KGHSH and CDR2 is LQKENI. The CDR3 contains 14 residues. The DNA of the CDR3 is TGTGCCGTCCCTGGGACAGGCGACACCGGGGAGCTGTTTTTT. This gives the protein CAVPGTGDTGELFF.

The rearrangement joins TRBV24-1 to TRBJ2-1; no definite D call. The germline CDR1 and CDR2 sequences are KGHDR and SFDVKD. V was cut by 4 bases and J by 0 bases, with 9 bases left in between. This CDR3 has 15 residues. The CDR3 loop is CATSEQFSSYNEQFF. The CDR3 region has the DNA TGTGCCACCAGTGAACAGTTCAGCTCCTACAATGAGCAGTTCTTC.

This clone showed up just once. The V and J genes are TRBV7-8 and TRBJ2-1; TRBD2 is a possible D gene (6 bases). CDR1 SGHVS and CDR2 FQNEAQ come from the germline V gene. There are 15 residues in the CDR3. V lost 4 bases and J lost 9, with 19 bases in between. In DNA form, the CDR3 reads TGTGCCAGCAGCTCCCCGACTAGAACCGGAGGTGAGCAGTTCTTC. It translates to CASSSPTRTGGEQFF.

The CDR3 DNA sequence: TGTGCCAGCAAGGGGACGAGGACAGGGGATGAAAAACTGTTTTTT. Amino acids: CASKGTRTGDEKLFF. This sequence joins TRBV2 and TRBJ1-4, with 9 bases aligning to TRBD1. The J segment lost 6 bases and the V segment lost 7 bases, leaving 9 bases of the junction unmatched. The CDR3 runs 15 residues. From germline, CDR1 is SNHLY and CDR2 FYNNEI.

On this clone: Other DNA sequences in the sample encode the same CDR3. The V call is TRBV27, the J call TRBJ2-1; D is ambiguous. V was clipped by 3 bases and J by 0 bases, with 6 bases between them. CDR3 size: 14 residues. The germline CDR1 and CDR2 sequences are MNHEY and SMNVEV (reference sequence). In nucleotides, the CDR3 is TGTGCCAGCAGTTTCCGTAGCTCCTACAATGAGCAGTTCTTC. It codes for CASSFRSSYNEQFF.

This rearrangement joins TRBV28 to TRBJ2-4; a weak D match, TRBD2 (5 bases). V gave up 5 bases and J gave up 8 bases, with 13 bases separating them. In germline, CDR1 is MDHEN, CDR2 SYDVKM. The CDR3 length is 13 residues. The CDR3 sequence: CASSEALEYIQYF. CDR3 DNA sequence: TGTGCCAGCAGTGAGGCACTAGAGTACATTCAGTACTTC.

The V gene is TRBV19, the J gene TRBJ2-3; TRBD2 matches at 11 bases. With V trimmed by 5 bases and J by 2 bases, 6 bases remained unmatched. CDR3 length equals 16 residues. Germline loops: CDR1 LNHDA, CDR2 SQIVND (reference sequence). The CDR3 spells CASSGLAGGSTDTQYF. In nucleotides, the CDR3 is TGTGCCAGTAGTGGTCTAGCGGGGGGTTCCACAGATACGCAGTATTTT.

This clone was recorded a few times. The chain employs TRBV4-1 and TRBJ1-4; D remains ambiguous. Per the germline V gene, CDR1 is MGHRA and CDR2 is YSYEKL. V lost 1 base to trimming and J lost 8 bases, with 14 bases between them. This CDR3 spans 15 amino acids. Here the CDR3 DNA reads TGCGCCAGCAGCCAAGTTCGAGGACTCAACGAAAAACTGTTTTTT. Residues: CASSQVRGLNEKLFF.

The chain employs TRBV6-5 and TRBJ2-7, with a possible D match to TRBD1 (5 bases). The CDR3 covers 11 residues. Trimming removed 5 bases from V and 5 bases from J, with 7 bases in between. Looked up from germline, CDR1 is MNHEY and CDR2 is SVGAGI. The CDR3 DNA reads TGTGCCAGCAGTAGGGGAAACGAGCAGTACTTC. Its translation is CASSRGNEQYF.

The gene calls are TRBV28 and TRBJ1-5; D unresolved. Germline assignment: CDR1 MDHEN and CDR2 SYDVKM. The CDR3 covers 16 residues. Trimming cost V 5 bases and J 4 bases, with 18 bases left between them. Written as DNA, the CDR3 is TGTGCCAGCAGTGTACCGGGATCTAATCTGAATCAGCCCCAGCATTTT. It translates to CASSVPGSNLNQPQHF.

V usage is TRBV2 and J usage is TRBJ1-5; 10 nucleotides align to TRBD1. The CDR3 has 16 amino acids. From germline, CDR1 is SNHLY and CDR2 FYNNEI. Losses at the gene ends were 7 bases for V and 3 bases for J; bases not matched to a gene: 9. CDR3 in amino acids: CASTIRGTGANQPQHF. The CDR3 DNA is TGTGCCAGCACCATAAGGGGGACAGGGGCCAATCAGCCCCAGCATTTT.

The chain recombines TRBV7-9 with TRBJ2-5, with TRBD1 matching over 7 bases. This CDR3 spans 14 amino acids. V lost 5 bases, J lost 7 bases, and 10 bases stayed unmatched. Germline loops: CDR1 SEHNR, CDR2 FQNEAQ (reference sequence). CDR3 in DNA: TGTGCCAGCAGCCCCGGGACAGCGGTCGGGACCCAGTACTTC. Amino acid sequence: CASSPGTAVGTQYF.